The 26 T cell receptor beta chains below all came from one sample that was sequenced in a study of blood T cell repertoires in COVID-19. Generated by immunoSEQ multiplex PCR, the TCRdb table keeps only in-frame clones and is missing some. The table has a few hundred thousand clones, around four fifths seen once; the top ten hold about 10%. The sequencing input was peripheral blood. The receptors originated from a woman older than 75 with COVID-19, enrolled during active disease.

This chain connects TRBV18 to TRBJ1-4; the match to TRBD1 covers 10 bases. Germline CDR1 and CDR2: KGHSH and LQKENI. The CDR3 has 15 residues. Trimming took 6 bases from V and 7 from J; bases not matched to a gene: 8. This CDR3 reads CASSASTGGAEKLFF. The DNA for the CDR3 is TGTGCCAGCTCCGCATCGACAGGGGGCGCTGAAAAACTGTTTTTT.

This chain joins TRBV7-2 and TRBJ1-3; D unresolved. The V end lost 4 bases, the J end lost 0 bases, and 4 bases lay between the germline ends. Germline loops: CDR1 SGHTA, CDR2 FQGNSA. This CDR3 spans 13 amino acids. CDR3 coding DNA: TGTGCCAGCAGCTCATTCTCTGGAAACACCATATATTTT. Translated, it gives CASSSFSGNTIYF.

The chain employs TRBV7-9 and TRBJ2-6; tentatively, D is TRBD1 (6 bases). The V gene's germline CDR1 is SEHNR and CDR2 FQNEAQ (reference sequence). This CDR3 contains 15 residues. The ends were cut back, 5 bases at V and 3 bases at J, with 11 bases in the middle. The CDR3 nucleotides are TGTGCCAGCAGCCAAACAGGGAATGGGGCCAACGTCCTGACTTTC. This encodes CASSQTGNGANVLTF.

V gene TRBV9 combines with J gene TRBJ2-1; 7 bases align to TRBD1. CDR1 and CDR2 from the germline V gene are SGDLS and YYNGEE. V dropped 4 bases and J dropped 2; count of bases not matched to a gene: 6. This CDR3 spans 15 amino acids. The CDR3 coding sequence is TGTGCCAGCAGCTCTAGTCAGGGGGCCTACAATGAGCAGTTCTTC. This codes for CASSSSQGAYNEQFF.

In its sample, this clone was seen a few times. The J gene is TRBJ1-5, the V gene TRBV4-2; 7 bases line up with TRBD1. Germline V gene data show CDR1 as LGHNA and CDR2 as YNFKEQ. V shed 1 base, J shed 5 bases, and the junction held 8 bases outside the gene matches. CDR3 length equals 16 residues. CDR3 coding DNA: TGTGCCAGCAGCCAAGCTCGACAGGGAAGGGATCAGCCCCAGCATTTT. It codes for CASSQARQGRDQPQHF.

This chain joins TRBV7-9 and TRBJ1-1, with D possibly TRBD1 on 6 matching bases. V gave up 5 bases and J gave up 8 bases, with 21 bases separating them. Germline lookup yields CDR1 SEHNR and CDR2 FQNEAQ (reference sequence). CDR3 length: 15 amino acids. DNA of the CDR3: TGTGCCAGCAGCCCCCAACGAGCGGGGGGCGGGGAAGCTTTCTTT. This translates into CASSPQRAGGGEAFF.

The chain uses TRBV6-4 and TRBJ2-3; 13 nucleotides agree with TRBD2. This CDR3 has 17 amino acids. V shed 1 base, J shed 4 bases, and the junction held 5 bases outside the gene matches. The germline CDR1 and CDR2 sequences are MRHNA and SNTAGT. Written as DNA, the CDR3 is TGTGCCAGCAGTGACTATACTAGCGGGGGGGCCTCAGATACGCAGTATTTT. Translating gives CASSDYTSGGASDTQYF.

In the case of this clone: The same CDR3 can be traced to other DNA sequences in this sample. The chain joins TRBV19 to TRBJ1-5, with TRBD1 matching over 7 bases. Germline V gene lookup returns CDR1 LNHDA and CDR2 SQIVND (reference sequence). The CDR3 extends over 15 amino acids. Trimming took 1 base from V and 2 from J; bases not matched to a gene: 2. The CDR3 protein is CASSIGGQGNQPQHF. CDR3 nucleotide sequence: TGTGCCAGTAGTATAGGTGGACAGGGCAATCAGCCCCAGCATTTT.

The rearrangement links TRBV12-3 or TRBV12-4 to TRBJ1-2; 8 bases fit TRBD1. After removal of 7 bases from V and 4 bases from J, the junction contained 5 bases not matched to a gene. The CDR3 has 13 amino acids. CDR3 sequence reads: CASTVDRAYGYTF. Here the CDR3 DNA reads TGTGCCAGCACCGTGGACAGGGCCTATGGCTACACCTTC.

This clone is a singleton in its sample. The chain combines TRBV5-1 with TRBJ1-1; TRBD1 aligns across 7 bases. Losses at the gene ends were 0 bases for V and 8 bases for J; bases not matched to a gene: 4. CDR3 size: 13 residues. CDR1 is SGHRS and CDR2 is YFSETQ in the germline V gene. CDR3 DNA sequence: TGCGCCAGCAGCTTGGGGTGGACAGGAGAAGCTTTCTTT. Translated: CASSLGWTGEAFF.

V and J are TRBV7-2 and TRBJ2-1, with TRBD1 matching over 7 bases. The CDR3 is 13 residues long. Trimming cost V 1 base and J 14 bases; bases outside gene matches: 8. Germline lookup yields CDR1 SGHTA and CDR2 FQGNSA. DNA for the CDR3: TGTGCCAGCAGCTTAGGGCTCTCGACAGGGAAGTTCTTC. Translation gives CASSLGLSTGKFF. Based on the CDR3 plus reference TRBV7-2 and TRBJ2-1, the full variable domain is GAGVSQSPSNKVTEKGKDVELRCDPISGHTALYWYRQSLGQGLEFLIYFQGNSAPDKSGLPSDRFSAERTGGSVSTLTIQRTQQEDSAVYLCASSLGLSTGKFFGPGTRLTVL.

This rearrangement joins TRBV6-5 to TRBJ1-5; maybe TRBD1 (5 bases). Trimming pared 6 bases from V and 0 bases from J, leaving 12 bases between. Germline V gives CDR1 MNHEY, CDR2 SVGAGI. CDR3 size: 15 residues. CDR3 in amino acids: CASSRTLTSNQPQHF. The CDR3 coding sequence is TGTGCCAGCAGCCGGACACTTACTAGCAATCAGCCCCAGCATTTT.

This sequence joins TRBV11-2 and TRBJ2-7; 10 bases map to TRBD1. This CDR3 comprises 14 residues. After removal of 3 bases from V and 6 bases from J, the junction contained 5 bases not matched to a gene. CDR1 and CDR2 from the germline V gene are SGHAT and FQNNGV. The DNA of the CDR3 is TGTGCCAGCAGCTTGACAGGGGGCTTGGGCGAGCAGTACGTC. Translated: CASSLTGGLGEQYV.

The rearrangement uses TRBV5-5 and TRBJ1-2, with 7 nucleotides matching TRBD1. The ends lost 1 base at V and 3 bases at J; junction bases unmatched: 6. Germline V gene sequence: CDR1 SGHKS, CDR2 YYEKEE (reference sequence). The CDR3 is 15 amino acids. The CDR3 reads CASSLSGTEYYGYTF. CDR3 nucleotide sequence: TGTGCCAGCAGCTTGTCCGGGACAGAATACTATGGCTACACCTTC.

The chain employs TRBV7-2 and TRBJ2-5; D possibly corresponds to TRBD2 (6 bases). The CDR3 is 16 amino acids. The ends were cut back, 5 bases at V and 2 bases at J, with 18 bases in the middle. Per the germline V gene, CDR1 is SGHTA and CDR2 is FQGNSA. The DNA for the CDR3 is TGTGCCAGCAGCACTTACGGGACTTCAAATCAAGAGACCCAGTACTTC. Translation gives CASSTYGTSNQETQYF.

V and J are TRBV19 and TRBJ2-3; 8 bases are shared with TRBD2. The V segment lost 5 bases and the J segment 3 bases; nucleotides outside the gene matches: 13. CDR1 is LNHDA, CDR2 SQIVND, per germline (reference sequence). The CDR3 has 17 amino acids. CDR3 DNA sequence: TGTGCCAGTAGTCCCAGGACTAGCCTCACGGTAACAGATACGCAGTATTTT. This sequence encodes CASSPRTSLTVTDTQYF.

The chain employs TRBV5-1 and TRBJ1-6, with 7 bases matching TRBD1. This CDR3 has 14 amino acids. Trimming took 0 bases from V and 9 from J; bases not matched to a gene: 3. Per the germline V gene, CDR1 is SGHRS and CDR2 is YFSETQ. The CDR3 here is CASSLEGAGSPLHF. The CDR3 DNA follows: TGCGCCAGCAGCTTGGAGGGGGCCGGTTCACCCCTCCACTTT. The complete variable domain, with remaining parts taken from reference TRBV5-1 and TRBJ1-6, reads KAGVTQTPRYLIKTRGQQVTLSCSPISGHRSVSWYQQTPGQGLQFLFEYFSETQRNKGNFPGRFSGRQFSNSRSEMNVSTLELGDSALYLCASSLEGAGSPLHFGNGTRLTVT.

This clone was seen only once. Germline and junction disagree at one end, which may indicate a read error. The chain carries TRBV27 and TRBJ2-7; D perhaps matches TRBD1 (6 bases). Germline CDR1 and CDR2: MNHEY and SMNVEV (reference sequence). CDR3 length: 14 residues. The CDR3 region has the DNA TGTGCCAGTAGTTCACAAGGGGGTAGGTACGAGCAGTACTTC. Amino acids: CASSSQGGRYEQYF.

The chain joins TRBV29-1 to TRBJ1-5; 7 positions match TRBD1. Germline CDR1 SQVTM, CDR2 ANQGSEA. This CDR3 region has 15 residues. J gave up 2 bases and V 4 bases, and 8 bases lay outside the gene matches. Here the CDR3 DNA reads TGCAGCGTTGGGGGGACAGTAGCAGGCAATCAGCCCCAGCATTTT. Its protein is CSVGGTVAGNQPQHF.

The chain's CDR3 is CSVGGGPSYEQYF. CDR3 DNA sequence: TGCAGCGTTGGCGGGGGCCCTTCCTACGAGCAGTACTTC. The chain is built from TRBV29-1 and TRBJ2-7; TRBD2 is a possible D gene (7 bases). With 4 bases removed from V and 1 base from J, the gap between germline ends came to 11 bases. CDR1 and CDR2 from the germline V gene are SQVTM and ANQGSEA. This CDR3 has 13 amino acids.

The V call is TRBV28, the J call TRBJ2-2; 7 positions match TRBD1. The CDR3 spans 14 residues. V lost 6 bases, J lost 6 bases, and 7 bases stayed unmatched. The germline V gene encodes CDR1 MDHEN and CDR2 SYDVKM. Here the CDR3 DNA reads TGTGCCAGCAGCCAAGGGGGCGCCGCCGGGGAGCTGTTTTTT. Its translation: CASSQGGAAGELFF.

The rearrangement uses TRBV18 and TRBJ2-7, with D possibly matching TRBD2 (7 bases). The CDR3 is 16 residues long. From germline, CDR1 is KGHSH and CDR2 LQKENI. Between the trimmed V and J ends, which lost 3 bases and 0 bases, there was a span of 15 bases. The DNA of the CDR3 is TGTGCCAGCTCACCCTCGGCGGGGGCCCTCTCCTACGAGCAGTACGTC. This gives the protein CASSPSAGALSYEQYV.

The chain recombines TRBV5-6 with TRBJ1-2, with 12 bases identical to TRBD1. V trimming: 4 bases; J trimming: 5 bases; junction bases outside the gene matches: 9. This CDR3 contains 16 residues. In germline, CDR1 is SGHDT, CDR2 YYEEEE. CDR3 nucleotides: TGTGCCAGCAGCCCCGGGACAGGGGGCCAAGGTTATGGCTACACCTTC. The encoded protein is CASSPGTGGQGYGYTF. Full variable domain (rest looked up from reference TRBV5-6 and TRBJ1-2): DAGVTQSPTHLIKTRGQQVTLRCSPKSGHDTVSWYQQALGQGPQFIFQYYEEEERQRGNFPDRFSGHQFPNYSSELNVNALLLGDSALYLCASSPGTGGQGYGYTFGSGTRLTVV.

The chain recombines TRBV3-1 (or the pseudogene TRBV3-2) with TRBJ2-1; a possible D gene is TRBD2 (6 bases). CDR1 is LGHDT and CDR2 is YNNKEL in the germline V gene (reference sequence). This CDR3 is 14 amino acids long. Trimming stripped 2 bases from V and 3 bases from J, with 8 bases between. In nucleotides, the CDR3 is TGTGCCAGCAGCCAAACTAGCAACTACAATGAGCAGTTCTTC. The encoded protein is CASSQTSNYNEQFF.

The chain is built from TRBV5-1 and TRBJ1-2; TRBD1 matches 8 bases. In germline, CDR1 is SGHRS, CDR2 YFSETQ. This CDR3 is built from 15 residues. Losses at the gene ends were 3 bases for V and 6 bases for J; bases not matched to a gene: 10. The CDR3 region is CASSSSTGGLNGYTF. The CDR3 nucleotides are TGCGCCAGCAGCTCGTCTACAGGGGGATTGAATGGCTACACCTTC.

This chain links TRBV7-2 with TRBJ2-5; TRBD2 matches 9 bases. Germline trimming cut 4 bases from V and 5 bases from J; bases unmatched to any gene: 5. The CDR3 is 14 amino acids. The V gene's germline CDR1 is SGHTA and CDR2 FQGNSA. The CDR3 loop reads CASSSIAGVETQYF. The CDR3 DNA is TGTGCCAGCAGCTCGATAGCGGGGGTGGAGACCCAGTACTTC.